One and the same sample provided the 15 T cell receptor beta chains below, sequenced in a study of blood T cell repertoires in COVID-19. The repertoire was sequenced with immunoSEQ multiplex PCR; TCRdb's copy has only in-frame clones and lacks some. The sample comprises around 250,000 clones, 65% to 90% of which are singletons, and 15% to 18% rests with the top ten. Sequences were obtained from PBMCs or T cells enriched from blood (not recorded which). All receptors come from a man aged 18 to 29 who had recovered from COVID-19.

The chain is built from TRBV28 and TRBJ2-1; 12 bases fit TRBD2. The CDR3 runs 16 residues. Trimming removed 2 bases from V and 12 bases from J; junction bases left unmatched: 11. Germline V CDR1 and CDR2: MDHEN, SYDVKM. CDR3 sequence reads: CASSLIALAGGRGQFF. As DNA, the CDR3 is TGTGCCAGCAGTTTAATCGCGCTAGCGGGAGGGCGTGGGCAGTTCTTC.

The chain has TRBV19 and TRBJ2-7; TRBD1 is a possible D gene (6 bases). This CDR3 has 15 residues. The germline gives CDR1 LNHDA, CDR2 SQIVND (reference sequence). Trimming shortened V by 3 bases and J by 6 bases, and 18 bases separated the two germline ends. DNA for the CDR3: TGTGCCAGTAGTATCGGCTTGGCAGGGGTGGGCGAGCAGTACTTC. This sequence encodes CASSIGLAGVGEQYF.

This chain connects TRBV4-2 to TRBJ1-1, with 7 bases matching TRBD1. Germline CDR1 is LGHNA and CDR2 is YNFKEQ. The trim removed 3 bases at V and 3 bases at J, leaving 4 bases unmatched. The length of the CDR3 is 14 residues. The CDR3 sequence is CASSQATGDTEAFF. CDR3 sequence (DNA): TGTGCCAGCAGCCAGGCAACAGGGGACACTGAAGCTTTCTTT.

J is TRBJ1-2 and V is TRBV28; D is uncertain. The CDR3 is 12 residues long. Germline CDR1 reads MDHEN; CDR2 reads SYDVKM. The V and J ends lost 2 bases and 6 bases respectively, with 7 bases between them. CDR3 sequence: CASSLISDGYTF. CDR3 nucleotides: TGTGCCAGCAGTTTAATATCAGATGGCTACACCTTC.

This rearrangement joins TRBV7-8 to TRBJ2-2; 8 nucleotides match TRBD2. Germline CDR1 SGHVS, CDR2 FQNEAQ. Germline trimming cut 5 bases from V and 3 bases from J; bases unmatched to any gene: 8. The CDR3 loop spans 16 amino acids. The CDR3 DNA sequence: TGTGCCAGCAGCCCGACTAGCGCGGTTTACACCGGGGAGCTGTTTTTT. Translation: CASSPTSAVYTGELFF. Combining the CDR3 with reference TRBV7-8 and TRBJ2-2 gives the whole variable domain GAGVSQSPRYKVAKRGQDVALRCDPISGHVSLFWYQQALGQGPEFLTYFQNEAQLDKSGLPSDRFFAERPEGSVSTLKIQRTQQEDSAVYLCASSPTSAVYTGELFFGEGSRLTVL.

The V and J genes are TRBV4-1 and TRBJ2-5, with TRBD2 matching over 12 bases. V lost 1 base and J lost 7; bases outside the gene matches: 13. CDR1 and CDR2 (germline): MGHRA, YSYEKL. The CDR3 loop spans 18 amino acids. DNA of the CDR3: TGCGCCAGCAGCCAAGGCCTAGCGGGAGGGCCCTCGCGAGGGACCCAGTACTTC. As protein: CASSQGLAGGPSRGTQYF.

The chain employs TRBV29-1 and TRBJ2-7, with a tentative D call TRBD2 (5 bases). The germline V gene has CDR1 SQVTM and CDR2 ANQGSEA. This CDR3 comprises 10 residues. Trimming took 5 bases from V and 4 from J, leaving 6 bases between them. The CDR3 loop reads CSVREYEQYF. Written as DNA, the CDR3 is TGCAGCGTTAGGGAGTACGAGCAGTACTTC.

The DNA of the CDR3 is TGTGCTAGTGGTTTGTATTTTAACAGAGATAATTCACCCCTCCACTTT. It yields the protein CASGLYFNRDNSPLHF. This rearrangement joins TRBV12-5 to TRBJ1-6; D is uncertain. Germline V lookup: CDR1 LGHNT, CDR2 FRNRAP. The ends were cut back, 2 bases at V and 5 bases at J, with 13 bases in the middle. This CDR3 is built from 16 residues.

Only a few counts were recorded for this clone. This CDR3 reads CASSSHNSGANVLTF. Here the CDR3 DNA reads TGTGCCAGCAGCTCGCACAACTCTGGGGCCAACGTCCTGACTTTC. The chain employs TRBV5-6 and TRBJ2-6; D is ambiguous. Trimming cost V 3 bases and J 0 bases, with 7 bases left between them. The CDR3 contains 15 residues. Germline-derived CDR1 and CDR2 are SGHDT and YYEEEE.

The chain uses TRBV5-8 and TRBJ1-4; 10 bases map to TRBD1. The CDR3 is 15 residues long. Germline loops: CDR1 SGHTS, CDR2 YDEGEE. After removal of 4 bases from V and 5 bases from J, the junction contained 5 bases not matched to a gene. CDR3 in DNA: TGTGCCAGCAGCGACAGGGGGCTTATGAATGAAAAACTGTTTTTT. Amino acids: CASSDRGLMNEKLFF.

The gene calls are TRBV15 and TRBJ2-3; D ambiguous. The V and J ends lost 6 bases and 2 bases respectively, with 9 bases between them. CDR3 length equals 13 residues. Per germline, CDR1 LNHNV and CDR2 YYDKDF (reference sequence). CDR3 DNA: TGTGCCACCAGGACTGGAGACACAGATACGCAGTATTTT. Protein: CATRTGDTDTQYF.

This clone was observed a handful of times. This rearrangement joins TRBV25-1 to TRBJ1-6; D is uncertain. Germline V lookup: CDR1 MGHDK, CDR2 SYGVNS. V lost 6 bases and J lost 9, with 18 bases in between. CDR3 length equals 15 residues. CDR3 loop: CASSVEGLGSSPLHF. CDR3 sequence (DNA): TGTGCCAGCAGCGTCGAGGGTCTAGGGAGTTCACCCCTCCACTTT.

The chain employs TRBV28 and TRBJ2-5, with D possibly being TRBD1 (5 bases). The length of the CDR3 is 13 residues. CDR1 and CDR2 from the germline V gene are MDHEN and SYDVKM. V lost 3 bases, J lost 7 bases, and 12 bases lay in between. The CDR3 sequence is CASSFKGPGTQYF. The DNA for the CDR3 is TGTGCCAGCAGTTTTAAGGGGCCGGGGACCCAGTACTTC.

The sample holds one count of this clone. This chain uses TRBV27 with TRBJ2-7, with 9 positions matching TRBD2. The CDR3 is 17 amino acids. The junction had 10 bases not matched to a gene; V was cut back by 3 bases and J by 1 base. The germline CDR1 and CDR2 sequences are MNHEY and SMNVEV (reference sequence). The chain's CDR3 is CASSLSPSGTGSYEQYF. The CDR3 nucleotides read TGTGCCAGCAGTTTGTCGCCTAGCGGGACCGGATCCTACGAGCAGTACTTC.

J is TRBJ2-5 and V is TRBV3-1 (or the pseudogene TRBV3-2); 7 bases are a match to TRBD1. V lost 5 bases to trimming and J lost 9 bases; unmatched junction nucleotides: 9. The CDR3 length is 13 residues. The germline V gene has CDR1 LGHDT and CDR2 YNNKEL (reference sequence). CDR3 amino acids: CASSKGQYFPQYF. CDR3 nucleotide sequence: TGTGCCAGCAGCAAGGGACAGTATTTCCCCCAGTACTTC.